The 7 T cell receptor beta chains reported below all come from one sample, sequenced in a study of cytomegalovirus exposure and HLA in healthy donors. This PCR relied on a set of 60 Vbeta primers and 13 Jbeta primers. Method: immunoSEQ multiplex PCR; TCRdb's copy keeps in-frame clones and lacks some. The table lists around 150,000 clones, 60% to 80% of them singletons. The sample comprised PBMCs. These receptors were obtained from a man aged 50 or older in good health and CMV-seropositive.

The V call is TRBV25-1, the J call TRBJ1-5; 9 bases agree with TRBD1. This CDR3 has 14 residues. In germline, CDR1 is MGHDK, CDR2 SYGVNS. Losses at the gene ends were 6 bases for V and 7 bases for J; bases not matched to a gene: 7. CDR3 loop: CASSHRGLGQPQHF. CDR3 coding DNA: TGTGCCAGCAGCCACAGGGGGCTAGGCCAGCCCCAGCATTTT.

This clone showed up just once. This chain connects TRBV6-5 to TRBJ2-5; D ambiguous. The CDR3 is made up of 15 amino acids. The V end lost 4 bases, the J end lost 7 bases, and 19 bases lay between the germline ends. CDR1 is MNHEY and CDR2 is SVGAGI in the germline V gene. The CDR3 region has the DNA TGTGCCAGCAGTTCCCGTGACACGCTGGTGAGGACCCAGTACTTC. It is translated as CASSSRDTLVRTQYF.

This clone was recorded a few times. V usage is TRBV28 and J usage is TRBJ1-5; D is uncertain. Per germline, CDR1 MDHEN and CDR2 SYDVKM. Trimming cost V 7 bases and J 3 bases, with 10 bases left between them. CDR3 length: 13 amino acids. As DNA, the CDR3 is TGTGCCAGCACCAAACAGATCAATCAGCCCCAGCATTTT. Encoded protein: CASTKQINQPQHF. Supplemented by reference TRBV28 and TRBJ1-5, the full variable domain reads DVKVTQSSRYLVKRTGEKVFLECVQDMDHENMFWYRQDPGLGLRLIYFSYDVKMKEKGDIPEGYSVSREKKERFSLILESASTNQTSMYLCASTKQINQPQHFGDGTRLSIL.

This chain links TRBV14 with TRBJ2-2, with D perhaps matching TRBD2 (6 bases). The V and J ends lost 0 bases and 7 bases respectively, with 12 bases between them. This CDR3 has 15 amino acids. The germline gives CDR1 SGHDN, CDR2 FVKESK. CDR3 loop: CASSQEEGLGGELFF. CDR3 bases: TGTGCCAGCAGCCAAGAGGAGGGGCTCGGCGGGGAGCTGTTTTTT. The complete variable domain, with remaining parts taken from reference TRBV14 and TRBJ2-2, reads EAGVTQFPSHSVIEKGQTVTLRCDPISGHDNLYWYRRVMGKEIKFLLHFVKESKQDESGMPNNRFLAERTGGTYSTLKVQPAELEDSGVYFCASSQEEGLGGELFFGEGSRLTVL.

The gene calls are TRBV7-9 and TRBJ1-5; a possible D gene is TRBD1 (5 bases). Trimming removed 4 bases from V and 6 bases from J, with 7 bases in between. The germline gives CDR1 SEHNR, CDR2 FQNEAQ (reference sequence). The CDR3 is 12 amino acids. CDR3 protein: CASSSGGQPQHF. In DNA, the CDR3 is TGTGCCAGCAGCTCGGGGGGTCAGCCCCAGCATTTT.

V usage is TRBV30 and J usage is TRBJ1-5; no clear D gene. This CDR3 spans 13 amino acids. With 0 bases removed from V and 1 base from J, the gap between germline ends came to 4 bases. CDR1 and CDR2 (germline): GTSNPN, SVGIG (reference sequence). CDR3 sequence: CAWSVLSNQPQHF. The CDR3 bases are TGTGCCTGGAGTGTCTTGAGCAATCAGCCCCAGCATTTT.

This clone was observed once. The chain employs TRBV7-9 and TRBJ1-4; possible D gene TRBD1, 5 bases. V lost 3 bases and J lost 4, with 9 bases in between. The CDR3 covers 14 residues. Germline CDR1 is SEHNR and CDR2 is FQNEAQ (reference sequence). In nucleotides, the CDR3 is TGTGCCAGCAGCTTCGGGCAGGGTAATGAAAAACTGTTTTTT. Translation gives CASSFGQGNEKLFF. The complete variable domain, with remaining parts taken from reference TRBV7-9 and TRBJ1-4, reads DTGVSQNPRHKITKRGQNVTFRCDPISEHNRLYWYRQTLGQGPEFLTYFQNEAQLEKSRLLSDRFSAERPKGSFSTLEIQRTEQGDSAMYLCASSFGQGNEKLFFGSGTQLSVL.